These 27 T cell receptor beta chains were all obtained from the same sample, sequenced in a study of blood T cell repertoires in COVID-19. The table came from immunoSEQ multiplex PCR; TCRdb's copy has only in-frame clones and leaves some out. The sample contains 150,000 to 200,000 clones, roughly four fifths of which appear only once. Sequencing was performed on peripheral blood. The receptors derive from a human donor in a cohort sampled during active COVID-19.

This rearrangement joins TRBV6-2 or TRBV6-3 to TRBJ1-5; D might be TRBD1 (5 bases). The germline gives CDR1 MNHEY, CDR2 SVGEGT. Trimming took 5 bases from V and 6 from J, leaving 14 bases between them. CDR3 length equals 14 residues. CDR3 nucleotides: TGTGCCAGCAGTAATCCAGGGTTGGGTCAGCCCCAGCATTTT. Its protein is CASSNPGLGQPQHF.

This clone has only a few counts. This chain joins TRBV20-1 and TRBJ1-2, with TRBD1 matching 8 bases. The J segment lost 12 bases and the V segment lost 6 bases, leaving 6 bases of the junction unmatched. This CDR3 has 10 amino acids. The germline CDR1 and CDR2 sequences are DFQATT and SNEGSKA (reference sequence). The CDR3: CSAQGQEDTF. The DNA of the CDR3 is TGCAGTGCACAGGGACAGGAGGACACCTTC.

This rearrangement joins TRBV7-9 to TRBJ2-1; 13 bases fit TRBD2. Germline V gives CDR1 SEHNR, CDR2 FQNEAQ (reference sequence). The V gene end was trimmed by 5 bases and the J gene end by 0 bases; junction bases not matched to a gene: 10. The CDR3 spans 19 residues. CDR3 amino acids: CASSGRTSGGPSSYNEQFF. For the CDR3, the DNA is TGTGCCAGCAGCGGTAGGACTAGCGGGGGCCCTAGCTCCTACAATGAGCAGTTCTTC.

The chain has TRBV4-3 and TRBJ2-7, with D uncertain. The CDR3 spans 14 residues. The germline gives CDR1 LGHNA, CDR2 YSLEER. The V gene lost 0 bases and the J gene lost 3 bases, with 9 bases spanning the gap. This CDR3 is CASSQEKHHYEQYF. The DNA of the CDR3 is TGCGCCAGCAGCCAAGAAAAACACCACTACGAGCAGTACTTC.

V usage is TRBV29-1 and J usage is TRBJ2-7, with TRBD1 matching over 10 bases. The germline V gene encodes CDR1 SQVTM and CDR2 ANQGSEA. The trim removed 0 bases at V and 2 bases at J, leaving 4 bases unmatched. The CDR3 spans 15 residues. The chain's CDR3 is CSVEDRTGGPYEQYF. The CDR3 DNA reads as TGCAGCGTTGAAGATCGGACAGGGGGGCCCTACGAGCAGTACTTC.

In its sample, this clone was seen a few times. J is TRBJ2-2 and V is TRBV9, with TRBD2 matching over 15 bases. The germline V gene has CDR1 SGDLS and CDR2 YYNGEE. The CDR3 length is 17 residues. The junction had 8 bases not matched to a gene; V was cut back by 7 bases and J by 4 bases. DNA of the CDR3: TGTGCCAGCGCGCGGACTAGCGGGAGGGCCCTCACCGGGGAGCTGTTTTTT. Translating gives CASARTSGRALTGELFF. Combining the CDR3 with reference TRBV9 and TRBJ2-2 gives the whole variable domain DSGVTQTPKHLITATGQRVTLRCSPRSGDLSVYWYQQSLDQGLQFLIQYYNGEERAKGNILERFSAQQFPDLHSELNLSSLELGDSALYFCASARTSGRALTGELFFGEGSRLTVL.

This chain links TRBV30 with TRBJ1-3; D call uncertain. The germline gives CDR1 GTSNPN, CDR2 SVGIG (reference sequence). The CDR3 is 11 residues long. V was cut by 4 bases and J by 4 bases, with 5 bases left in between. The CDR3 sequence is CAWMAGNTIYF. The CDR3 DNA reads as TGTGCCTGGATGGCCGGAAACACCATATATTTT.

V usage is TRBV6-5 and J usage is TRBJ2-7; 8 nucleotides agree with TRBD1. Germline loops: CDR1 MNHEY, CDR2 SVGAGI. This CDR3 spans 15 amino acids. Trimming removed 0 bases from V and 2 bases from J; junction bases left unmatched: 3. The CDR3 nucleotides read TGTGCCAGCAGTTACTCCGCCAGGGGGCCCTACGAGCAGTACTTC. This sequence encodes CASSYSARGPYEQYF.

This chain's CDR3 is CASSIVASGGRYEQYF. The CDR3 coding sequence is TGTGCCAGTAGTATCGTTGCTAGCGGAGGCCGCTACGAGCAGTACTTC. The rearrangement uses TRBV19 and TRBJ2-7; 7 bases match TRBD2. The CDR3 spans 16 residues. Unmatched junction bases numbered 11, after V lost 3 bases and J lost 3 bases. Germline values: CDR1 LNHDA, CDR2 SQIVND (reference sequence).

This chain links TRBV15 with TRBJ2-3; 7 positions match TRBD1. The CDR3 has 14 residues. V was pared by 5 bases and J by 2 bases, with 4 bases of the junction left unmatched. Germline CDR1 is LNHNV and CDR2 is YYDKDF (reference sequence). The CDR3 spells CATSRQGDTDTQYF. The CDR3 nucleotides are TGTGCCACCAGCCGACAGGGAGACACAGATACGCAGTATTTT. The variable domain in full, with the rest retrieved from reference TRBV15 and TRBJ2-3, is DAMVIQNPRYQVTQFGKPVTLSCSQTLNHNVMYWYQQKSSQAPKLLFHYYDKDFNNEADTPDNFQSRRPNTSFCFLDIRSPGLGDTAMYLCATSRQGDTDTQYFGPGTRLTVL.

V usage is TRBV6-2 or TRBV6-3 and J usage is TRBJ2-2; 11 positions agree with TRBD2. The CDR3 has 16 residues. Germline assignment: CDR1 MNHEY and CDR2 SVGEGT. J was trimmed by 4 bases and V by 2 bases; bases with no gene match: 3. The CDR3, as DNA: TGTGCCAGCAGTTACCCAGGGACTAGCGGCACCGGGGAGCTGTTTTTT. Its translation: CASSYPGTSGTGELFF.

This clone was detected once. The chain carries TRBV7-2 and TRBJ2-7; a weak D match, TRBD1 (6 bases). CDR1 SGHTA and CDR2 FQGNSA come from the germline V gene. Trimming took off 1 base at V and 5 bases at J, with 15 bases between the two ends. The CDR3 is 15 residues long. The CDR3 loop is CASSLVGTPPDEQYF. CDR3 coding DNA: TGTGCCAGCAGCTTAGTGGGGACACCACCCGACGAGCAGTACTTC.

This clone was recorded only once. The gene calls are TRBV4-1 and TRBJ2-1, with TRBD1 identical over 10 bases. The V segment lost 1 base and the J segment 7 bases; nucleotides outside the gene matches: 7. There are 16 residues in the CDR3. Germline V gives CDR1 MGHRA, CDR2 YSYEKL. CDR3 sequence (DNA): TGCGCCAGCAGCCAAGTAGGGACAGGGGTAGTAAATGAGCAGTTCTTC. This gives the protein CASSQVGTGVVNEQFF.

The chain employs TRBV15 and TRBJ1-6, with 8 bases matching TRBD1. The J segment lost 0 bases and the V segment lost 4 bases, leaving 5 bases of the junction unmatched. Germline V gene data show CDR1 as LNHNV and CDR2 as YYDKDF (reference sequence). The CDR3 extends over 17 amino acids. The CDR3 spells CATSTGQVNSYNSPLHF. The CDR3 DNA reads as TGTGCCACCAGCACGGGACAGGTGAACTCCTATAATTCACCCCTCCACTTT.

The rearrangement links TRBV12-3 or TRBV12-4 to TRBJ1-2, with D hard to call. The CDR3 contains 13 residues. V lost 8 bases and J 0 bases, leaving 10 bases between the germline ends. CDR3 coding DNA: TGTGCCAGCGAGGCAGCTCCTAACTATGGCTACACCTTC. This translates into CASEAAPNYGYTF.

The V call is TRBV7-2, the J call TRBJ1-1; 8 bases line up with TRBD1. Germline loops: CDR1 SGHTA, CDR2 FQGNSA. The CDR3 runs 15 residues. Trimming cost V 5 bases and J 0 bases; bases outside gene matches: 5. As DNA, the CDR3 is TGTGCCAGCAGCCCAAGACAGGGGATGAACACTGAAGCTTTCTTT. Protein sequence: CASSPRQGMNTEAFF.

This chain connects TRBV5-4 to TRBJ2-1; D might be TRBD2 (6 bases). CDR3 length: 14 residues. Germline V gene data show CDR1 as SGHNT and CDR2 as YYREEE (reference sequence). V lost 4 bases to trimming and J lost 5 bases, with 13 bases between them. This CDR3 reads CASSDTGLDNEQFF. The CDR3 DNA follows: TGTGCCAGCAGCGACACGGGACTGGACAATGAGCAGTTCTTC.

This chain uses TRBV3-1 (or the pseudogene TRBV3-2) with TRBJ1-4, with unresolved D. This CDR3 is built from 13 residues. CDR1 is LGHDT and CDR2 is YNNKEL in the germline V gene (reference sequence). Trimming took 2 bases from V and 5 from J, leaving 6 bases between them. CDR3 loop: CASSQLQNEKLFF. The CDR3 nucleotides are TGTGCCAGCAGCCAACTTCAGAATGAAAAACTGTTTTTT.

This sequence joins TRBV5-1 and TRBJ2-1, with 7 bases aligning to TRBD2. This CDR3 comprises 15 residues. CDR1 SGHRS and CDR2 YFSETQ come from the germline V gene. V lost 6 bases, J lost 4 bases, and 10 bases stayed unmatched. The CDR3 DNA reads as TGCGCCAGCAACCCGGGGGTGCGGGGGTACAATGAGCAGTTCTTC. This translates into CASNPGVRGYNEQFF.

The gene calls are TRBV7-2 and TRBJ2-3; possibly TRBD2 for D (6 bases). This CDR3 is 15 amino acids long. Germline values: CDR1 SGHTA, CDR2 FQGNSA. V was pared by 6 bases and J by 6 bases, with 19 bases between. The CDR3 DNA is TGTGCCAGCAGTATACGGAGGAGGGTAGGGGATACGCAGTATTTT. Protein product: CASSIRRRVGDTQYF.

The chain employs TRBV25-1 and TRBJ1-1; D ambiguous. This CDR3 contains 13 residues. V gave up 6 bases and J gave up 3 bases, with 11 bases separating them. The germline CDR1 and CDR2 sequences are MGHDK and SYGVNS. In DNA form, the CDR3 reads TGTGCCAGCAGCCTGATGCTATACACTGAAGCTTTCTTT. Its protein is CASSLMLYTEAFF. Based on the CDR3 plus reference TRBV25-1 and TRBJ1-1, the full variable domain is EADIYQTPRYLVIGTGKKITLECSQTMGHDKMYWYQQDPGMELHLIHYSYGVNSTEKGDLSSESTVSRIRTEHFPLTLESARPSHTSQYLCASSLMLYTEAFFGQGTRLTVV.

The V call is TRBV9, the J call TRBJ2-7; D might be TRBD2 (6 bases). Trimming took off 0 bases at V and 6 bases at J, with 10 bases between the two ends. The CDR3 extends over 13 amino acids. The germline gives CDR1 SGDLS, CDR2 YYNGEE. The CDR3 spells CASSVGASVEQYF. The CDR3 DNA sequence: TGTGCCAGCAGCGTAGGCGCTAGCGTCGAGCAGTACTTC.

In this sample, this clone turned up once. This sequence joins TRBV6-1 and TRBJ2-1; 9 bases align to TRBD2. CDR1 MNHNS and CDR2 SASEGT come from the germline V gene. V gave up 4 bases and J gave up 8 bases; unmatched junction bases: 6. The CDR3 is 14 amino acids. The CDR3 here is CASSVAGATDEQFF. CDR3 DNA: TGTGCCAGCAGTGTAGCGGGAGCTACTGATGAGCAGTTCTTC.

The gene calls are TRBV19 and TRBJ2-1, with a tentative D call TRBD1 (6 bases). The V gene lost 6 bases and the J gene lost 0 bases, with 12 bases spanning the gap. Germline loops: CDR1 LNHDA, CDR2 SQIVND (reference sequence). The CDR3 runs 15 residues. The CDR3, as DNA: TGTGCCAGTAGGGGGGCACAGAACTCCTACAATGAGCAGTTCTTC. Translated, it gives CASRGAQNSYNEQFF.

The rearrangement uses TRBV4-1 and TRBJ1-2; D is unresolved. CDR1 and CDR2 (germline): MGHRA, YSYEKL. The CDR3 is made up of 13 amino acids. V was clipped by 4 bases and J by 0 bases, with 6 bases between them. This chain's CDR3 is CASSLGANYGYTF. The CDR3 DNA is TGCGCCAGCAGCCTGGGAGCTAACTATGGCTACACCTTC.

V usage is TRBV7-9 and J usage is TRBJ1-5; the D gene is possibly TRBD1 (6 bases). The CDR3 spans 15 residues. V was pared by 5 bases and J by 1 base, with 12 bases between. Germline values: CDR1 SEHNR, CDR2 FQNEAQ (reference sequence). The CDR3: CASSQQGASNQPQHF. The CDR3 DNA sequence: TGTGCCAGCAGCCAACAGGGCGCAAGCAATCAGCCCCAGCATTTT.

The rearrangement links TRBV21-1 to TRBJ1-1; the table's D gene call, TRBD1, was not cross checked with the DNA. TRBV21-1 is recorded as a pseudogene. The CDR3 has 19 amino acids. DNA for the CDR3: TGTGCCAGCAGCAAAGCGCTCATGCTCCGGGACACCAAGGGCACTGAAGCTTTCTTT. Encoded protein: CASSKALMLRDTKGTEAFF.